The clone carrying this TCR beta chain came up a few times. Sequencing relied on a cDNA template that was reverse transcribed from extracted RNA. Sequenced by immunoSEQ multiplex PCR; TCRdb stores in-frame clones only, minus some. The table includes some 110,000 clones, around two fifths detected once. The data were obtained in a study of CD8+ T cells in alopecia areata. The CDR3 extends over 12 amino acids. With V trimmed by 5 bases and J by 6 bases, 4 bases remained unmatched. Germline V gene lookup returns CDR1 SQVTM and CDR2 ANQGSEA. This receptor was obtained from a human donor with alopecia areata. The sequencing input was CD4+ T cells sorted from blood. V and J are TRBV29-1 and TRBJ2-3; 8 positions agree with TRBD2. CDR3: CSVLREGDTQYF. The CDR3 DNA reads as TGCAGCGTTCTCCGGGAGGGGGATACGCAGTATTTT.